The clone carrying this TCR beta chain turned up a few times. This sample was taken from a study of identical twins. The CDR3 is 15 amino acids. The trim removed 5 bases at V and 1 base at J, leaving 7 bases unmatched. CDR1 SGHAT and CDR2 FQNNGV come from the germline V gene. TCRdb re-derived calls from the 5' RACE reads in MiXCR, one entry per CDR3 protein. The sample shows about 470,000 distinct CDR3 sequences, about 24% of them seen only once. These data were also filed under a second study, of T cells expressing NK-cell markers.

The source of this sequence is a woman in her late teens or twenties in good health. V is TRBV11-2 and J is TRBJ1-2; 7 nucleotides line up with TRBD1. Sequencing input: CD4+ T cells sorted from blood. The CDR3 sequence is CASSPTWDSNYGYTF. The CDR3 DNA reads as TGTGCCAGCAGCCCGACCTGGGACAGTAACTATGGCTACACCTTC.